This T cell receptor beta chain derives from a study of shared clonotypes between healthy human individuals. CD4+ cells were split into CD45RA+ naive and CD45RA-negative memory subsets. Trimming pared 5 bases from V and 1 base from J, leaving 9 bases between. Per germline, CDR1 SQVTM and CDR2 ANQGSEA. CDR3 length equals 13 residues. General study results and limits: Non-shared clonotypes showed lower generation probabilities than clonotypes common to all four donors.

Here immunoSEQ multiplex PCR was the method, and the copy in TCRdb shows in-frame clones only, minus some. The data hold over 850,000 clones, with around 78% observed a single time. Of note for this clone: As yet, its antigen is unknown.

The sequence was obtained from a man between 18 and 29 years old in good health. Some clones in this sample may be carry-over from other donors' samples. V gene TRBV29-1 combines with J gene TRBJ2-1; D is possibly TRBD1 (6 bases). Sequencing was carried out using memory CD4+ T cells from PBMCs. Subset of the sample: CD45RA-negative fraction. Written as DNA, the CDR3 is TGCAGCGTTCGGACAGAATCCTACAATGAGCAGTTCTTC. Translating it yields CSVRTESYNEQFF.